The T cell receptor beta chain under discussion was sequenced for a study of T-cell memory formation after mild COVID-19. Study at large: The two donors had largely donor-specific TCR clusters. Whole-study findings and limits: Memory cells collected pre-infection included some clones that later responded, suggesting cross-reactive memory joined. CD4+ clones that contracted lay mainly in CM and EM; CD8+ ones lay in EMRA.

A note on this clonotype: The target antigen is unknown.

cDNA libraries for TCR alpha and TCR beta, carrying sample barcodes and UMIs, came from 5'RACE with constant-segment primers. MiXCR, applied by TCRdb to the 5' RACE reads, yields one record per CDR3 protein. Among 150,000 to 200,000 distinct CDR3 sequences listed, around 15% were seen once. The TCR comes from an adult woman who had mild COVID-19 (a few samples of this study predate the infection). Cell type and time point are not known. Material for sequencing was PBMCs or a T cell subset sorted from them (not recorded which).

Here the CDR3 DNA reads TGTGCCAGCAGCCCGACTAGCGGCCATGATACGCAGTATTTT. This encodes CASSPTSGHDTQYF. The rearrangement joins TRBV7-2 to TRBJ2-3, with TRBD2 identical over 9 bases. The CDR3 has 14 residues. Germline V gene lookup returns CDR1 SGHTA and CDR2 FQGNSA. Trimming took 5 bases from V and 6 from J; bases not matched to a gene: 6.